What follows are 21 T cell receptor beta chains derived from one specimen sequenced in a study of early T cells in non-severe SARS-CoV-2 infection. One entry per CDR3 protein results from TCRdb running MiXCR on the 5' RACE reads. The table has around 27,000 distinct CDR3 sequences, 9% to 10% seen once. What was sequenced was whole blood. The receptors shown here come from an adult who was a healthcare worker with PCR-confirmed SARS-CoV-2 infection or an uninfected control (not recorded which).

This clonotype occurred many times. The V gene is TRBV12-5, the J gene TRBJ2-1; 11 bases line up with TRBD1. The CDR3 spans 15 residues. Trimming took 5 bases from V and 8 from J; bases not matched to a gene: 8. Germline V gene lookup returns CDR1 LGHNT and CDR2 FRNRAP. The CDR3 DNA sequence: TGTGCTAGTGGTCCCGGGACAGGGGGAATCGATGAGCAGTTCTTC. This encodes CASGPGTGGIDEQFF.

The V call is TRBV6-6, the J call TRBJ1-1; D gene ambiguous. The CDR3 runs to 14 residues. Per germline, CDR1 MNHNY and CDR2 SVGAGI (reference sequence). Trimming left V 8 bases short and J 1 base short, with 14 bases between. This CDR3 is CASAPVGRNTEAFF. CDR3 nucleotide sequence: TGTGCCAGCGCCCCCGTGGGCCGGAACACTGAAGCTTTCTTT.

This clonotype has a handful of counts. Relative to the germline gene, one junction end is altered; a read error may explain this. Here the CDR3 reads CASSLGLAGGTTDTQYF. The CDR3 DNA reads as TGTGCTAGCAGCTTGGGACTAGCGGGGGGTACGACAGATACGCAGTATTTT. The rearrangement links TRBV7-7 to TRBJ2-3; 15 bases match TRBD2. The CDR3 is 17 amino acids. Germline V gene sequence: CDR1 SSHAT, CDR2 FNYEAQ (reference sequence).

The chain carries TRBV5-6 and TRBJ2-7, with D tentatively TRBD1 (6 bases). Trimming shortened V by 4 bases and J by 5 bases, and 13 bases separated the two germline ends. The CDR3 spans 13 residues. Germline V gives CDR1 SGHDT, CDR2 YYEEEE. The CDR3 is CASSRREGDEQYF. The DNA for the CDR3 is TGTGCCAGCAGCCGGAGAGAGGGGGACGAGCAGTACTTC.

This clonotype was picked up many times. This chain connects TRBV29-1 to TRBJ2-5; perhaps TRBD1 as D (6 bases). The CDR3 runs 13 residues. Trimming removed 7 bases from V and 2 bases from J, with 14 bases in between. Germline V CDR1 and CDR2: SQVTM, ANQGSEA. CDR3 amino acids: CSAPRQGQETQYF. The CDR3, as DNA: TGCAGCGCCCCGCGGCAGGGGCAAGAGACCCAGTACTTC.

Comments on this clonotype: This may be a read error: a much more frequent sequence differs by one nucleotide. This chain uses TRBV7-9 with TRBJ2-6; 7 bases map to TRBD1. The CDR3 runs to 17 residues. Germline CDR1 SEHNR, CDR2 FQNEAQ (reference sequence). Written as DNA, the CDR3 is TGTGCCTGCAGCCTCGGACAGGCTAGGCCCCCCGCCAACGTCCTGACTTTC. It is translated as CACSLGQARPPANVLTF.

This clonotype was seen repeatedly, ten times or more. V and J are TRBV24-1 and TRBJ1-5, with D perhaps TRBD1 (5 bases). The germline V and J ends were trimmed by 12 bases and 1 base, with 21 bases remaining between them. CDR3 length: 16 residues. Germline values: CDR1 KGHDR, CDR2 SFDVKD. The CDR3: CAPPPSGTDSNQPQHF. The CDR3 nucleotides read TGTGCCCCCCCACCCTCAGGGACCGACAGCAATCAGCCCCAGCATTTT.

In this sample, this clonotype turned up many times. This chain uses TRBV7-3 with TRBJ2-7, with D possibly matching TRBD1 (5 bases). Germline values: CDR1 SGHTA, CDR2 FQGTGA. V shed 3 bases and J shed 4 bases, with 10 bases lying between them. The CDR3 is 13 residues long. In nucleotides, the CDR3 is TGTGCCAGCAGCTTTGGACAATATTACGAGCAGTACTTC. As protein: CASSFGQYYEQYF.

This clonotype was counted ten times or more. The V and J genes are TRBV20-1 and TRBJ2-7; no firm D call. Trimming removed 4 bases from V and 1 base from J, with 11 bases in between. The CDR3 sequence is 13 residues long. Germline V gives CDR1 DFQATT, CDR2 SNEGSKA (reference sequence). CDR3 sequence (DNA): TGCAGTGCTACTTCTACCAATTCCTACGAGCAGTACTTC. Encoded protein: CSATSTNSYEQYF.

This clonotype showed up many times. The CDR3 loop reads CASRHETGDGYTF. The CDR3 bases are TGTGCCAGCAGACACGAGACAGGGGATGGCTACACCTTC. The V and J genes are TRBV6-2 or TRBV6-3 and TRBJ1-2; 8 nucleotides match TRBD1. The trim removed 6 bases at V and 6 bases at J, leaving 6 bases unmatched. The CDR3 length is 13 residues. Germline CDR1 reads MNHEY; CDR2 reads SVGEGT.

This clonotype was counted many times. V gene TRBV9 combines with J gene TRBJ1-2, with D possibly matching TRBD1 (6 bases). CDR3 length: 14 residues. V was trimmed by 2 bases and J by 3 bases, leaving 11 bases between them. From germline, CDR1 is SGDLS and CDR2 YYNGEE. The CDR3: CASSVQDSHYGYTF. CDR3 DNA: TGTGCCAGCAGCGTCCAGGACAGCCACTATGGCTACACCTTC.

This clonotype was detected only once. The CDR3 DNA reads TGTGCCAGCAGTGAAGAGAGCTACGAGCAGTACTTC. This encodes CASSEESYEQYF. The rearrangement joins TRBV6-1 to TRBJ2-7; no reliable D call. The CDR3 spans 12 residues. V was shortened by 1 base and J by 3 bases, with 4 bases between the two germline ends. Germline V gives CDR1 MNHNS, CDR2 SASEGT.

This clonotype was recorded at least ten times. J is TRBJ2-7 and V is TRBV6-5; TRBD2 is a possible D gene (5 bases). The CDR3 is 13 amino acids. V lost 0 bases, J lost 7 bases, and 10 bases lay in between. From germline, CDR1 is MNHEY and CDR2 SVGAGI. CDR3 coding DNA: TGTGCCAGCAGTTACTCCGGGATGAAGGAGCAGTACTTC. Translation: CASSYSGMKEQYF.

This clonotype was recorded at least ten times. The chain couples TRBV6-6 to TRBJ2-1, with TRBD1 matching 10 bases. The CDR3 is 17 amino acids. Germline CDR1 and CDR2: MNHNY and SVGAGI (reference sequence). Germline trimming cut 2 bases from V and 7 bases from J; bases unmatched to any gene: 11. CDR3 nucleotide sequence: TGTGCCAGCAGTTACGGGGACAGGGGAAAAATCAGAAATGAGCAGTTCTTC. Protein product: CASSYGDRGKIRNEQFF.

This chain uses TRBV27 with TRBJ1-2, with 7 bases fitting TRBD1. V dropped 3 bases and J dropped 1; count of bases not matched to a gene: 5. CDR3 length equals 15 residues. Germline CDR1 is MNHEY and CDR2 is SMNVEV (reference sequence). The CDR3 nucleotides are TGTGCCAGCAGTTTGGGACAGCCACTTAACTATGGCTACACCTTC. It codes for CASSLGQPLNYGYTF.

This clonotype was counted only a few times. This rearrangement joins TRBV10-3 to TRBJ1-6; no reliable D call. Trimming cost V 2 bases and J 10 bases, with 12 bases left between them. CDR1 is ENHRY, CDR2 SYGVKD, per germline. CDR3 length equals 14 residues. DNA of the CDR3: TGTGCCATCAGTGAGGGTGAAAGCTCCTCACCCCTCCACTTT. It encodes CAISEGESSSPLHF.

The chain is built from TRBV24-1 and TRBJ2-2; the D is unclear. The germline CDR1 and CDR2 sequences are KGHDR and SFDVKD. The CDR3 sequence is 16 residues long. The V end lost 3 bases, the J end lost 5 bases, and 15 bases lay between the germline ends. This CDR3 reads CATSDRGFSGTGELFF. The DNA for the CDR3 is TGTGCCACCAGTGATAGAGGTTTTAGTGGGACCGGGGAGCTGTTTTTT.

As concerns this clonotype: This may be a read error: a much more frequent sequence differs by one nucleotide. The genes are TRBV7-3 and TRBJ2-2; D possibly corresponds to TRBD1 (5 bases). With 5 bases removed from V and 0 bases from J, the gap between germline ends came to 10 bases. The germline V gene has CDR1 SGHTA and CDR2 FQGTGA. The CDR3 covers 15 residues. The chain's CDR3 is CASSLRQTNTGELFF. The CDR3 nucleotides read TGTGCCAGCAGCCTTAGACAGACGAACACCGGGGAGCTGTTTTTT.

This clonotype was picked up many times. V and J are TRBV4-2 and TRBJ2-3; possibly TRBD1 or TRBD2 for D (6 bases each). Trimming shortened V by 1 base and J by 2 bases, and 13 bases separated the two germline ends. The CDR3 is 16 residues long. In germline, CDR1 is LGHNA, CDR2 YNFKEQ. The CDR3 spells CASSQVPSGATDTQYF. The CDR3 DNA sequence: TGTGCCAGCAGCCAAGTCCCATCGGGGGCCACAGATACGCAGTATTTT.

The rearrangement links TRBV3-1 to TRBJ2-3; tentative D call: TRBD2 (5 bases). Trimming cost V 1 base and J 0 bases, with 11 bases left between them. Germline CDR1 and CDR2: LGHDT and YNNKEL (reference sequence). CDR3 length: 16 residues. CDR3 protein: CASSQGERRSTDTQYF. In DNA, the CDR3 is TGTGCCAGCAGCCAAGGGGAGCGGCGTAGCACAGATACGCAGTATTTT.

This clonotype was observed many times. The chain has TRBV19 and TRBJ2-5; maybe TRBD1 (6 bases). This CDR3 has 14 amino acids. V was clipped by 0 bases and J by 13 bases, with 18 bases between them. From germline, CDR1 is LNHDA and CDR2 SQIVND (reference sequence). The CDR3 protein is CASSIDLTTGHLYF. The CDR3 DNA reads as TGTGCCAGTAGTATAGATCTAACGACAGGACACCTGTACTTC.